This record concerns one T cell receptor beta chain sequence. The ends lost 3 bases at V and 1 base at J; junction bases unmatched: 5. The CDR3 runs 15 residues. Germline CDR1 reads DFQATT; CDR2 reads SNEGSKA (reference sequence). These data originate in a study of blood T cell repertoires in COVID-19. Study-level information: Samples taken during acute and convalescent COVID-19 were collected in the United States, Italy and Spain.

Participants reported their clinical history, and cohort assignment relied on those reports. In the source study's methods: Amplification of reference gene primers was used by the study to estimate nucleated cell counts. Assay: immunoSEQ multiplex PCR; the TCRdb copy retains only in-frame clones and omits some. V, J and clone size reflect that table, while D and trimming were determined from the DNA. The sample lists hundreds of thousands of clones; around 85% were seen once. The clonotype comes from a woman in her thirties who had been exposed to COVID-19. The rearrangement joins TRBV20-1 to TRBJ2-1, with TRBD2 matching over 8 bases. Source material: PBMCs or T cells enriched from blood (not recorded which). CDR3 amino acids: CSASGAGGSYNEQFF. The DNA of the CDR3 is TGCAGTGCTAGTGGTGCGGGAGGATCCTACAATGAGCAGTTCTTC.